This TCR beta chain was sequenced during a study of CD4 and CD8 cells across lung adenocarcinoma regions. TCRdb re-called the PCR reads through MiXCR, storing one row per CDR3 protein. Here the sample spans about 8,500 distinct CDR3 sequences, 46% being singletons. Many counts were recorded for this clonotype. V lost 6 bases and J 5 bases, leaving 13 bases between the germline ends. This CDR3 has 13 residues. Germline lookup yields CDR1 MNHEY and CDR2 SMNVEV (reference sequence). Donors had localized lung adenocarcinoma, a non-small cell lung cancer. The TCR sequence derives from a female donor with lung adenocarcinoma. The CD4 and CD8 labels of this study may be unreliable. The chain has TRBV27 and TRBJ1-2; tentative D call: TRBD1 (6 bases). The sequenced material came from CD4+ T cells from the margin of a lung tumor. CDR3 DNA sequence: TGTGCCAGCAGACGCCGTACAGGGTATGGCTACACCTTC. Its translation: CASRRRTGYGYTF.